These 29 T cell receptor beta chains were sequenced from one sample in a study of cytomegalovirus exposure and HLA in healthy donors. Repertoires were generated with immunoSEQ multiplex PCR, while TCRdb's copy carries only in-frame clones and drops some. The table includes about 97,000 clones, roughly 95% detected once. Sequencing was done on a sample of PBMCs. All receptors derive from a woman younger than 35 in good health and CMV-seronegative.

The chain combines TRBV9 with TRBJ2-7; D perhaps matches TRBD2 (7 bases). V lost 3 bases and J lost 1, with 14 bases in between. Germline CDR1 reads SGDLS; CDR2 reads YYNGEE. This CDR3 spans 15 amino acids. Here the CDR3 DNA reads TGTGCCAGCAGCGAGGGGGGGGACCCGTCCTACGAGCAGTACTTC. Amino acids: CASSEGGDPSYEQYF. The full variable domain, completed using reference TRBV9 and TRBJ2-7, is DSGVTQTPKHLITATGQRVTLRCSPRSGDLSVYWYQQSLDQGLQFLIQYYNGEERAKGNILERFSAQQFPDLHSELNLSSLELGDSALYFCASSEGGDPSYEQYFGPGTRLTVT.

The V and J genes are TRBV5-1 and TRBJ2-3, with 7 positions matching TRBD1. V trimming: 3 bases; J trimming: 3 bases; junction bases outside the gene matches: 16. The CDR3 covers 18 residues. The germline V gene has CDR1 SGHRS and CDR2 YFSETQ. Here the CDR3 reads CASSSNFPGTVVTDTQYF. The CDR3 DNA is TGCGCCAGCAGCTCTAACTTCCCCGGGACAGTAGTAACAGATACGCAGTATTTT.

J is TRBJ2-7 and V is TRBV15; D unresolved. The germline V gene encodes CDR1 LNHNV and CDR2 YYDKDF (reference sequence). V lost 0 bases and J 2 bases, leaving 8 bases between the germline ends. This CDR3 comprises 14 residues. This CDR3 reads CATSRDRSAYEQYF. In nucleotides, the CDR3 is TGTGCCACCAGCAGAGATCGGAGCGCCTACGAGCAGTACTTC. Supplemented by reference TRBV15 and TRBJ2-7, the full variable domain reads DAMVIQNPRYQVTQFGKPVTLSCSQTLNHNVMYWYQQKSSQAPKLLFHYYDKDFNNEADTPDNFQSRRPNTSFCFLDIRSPGLGDTAMYLCATSRDRSAYEQYFGPGTRLTVT.

The CDR3 DNA reads as TGTGCCAGCAGCGTAGGACTAGCGGTAAACACCGGGGAGCTGTTTTTT. Protein sequence: CASSVGLAVNTGELFF. This sequence joins TRBV9 and TRBJ2-2, with 9 bases fitting TRBD2. CDR1 and CDR2 from the germline V gene are SGDLS and YYNGEE. The V and J ends lost 0 bases and 2 bases, in that order; junction bases with no gene match: 2. There are 16 residues in the CDR3.

The chain carries TRBV27 and TRBJ2-5, with D possibly being TRBD2 (6 bases). The CDR3 totals 13 residues. V was shortened by 7 bases and J by 5 bases, with 14 bases between the two germline ends. Germline values: CDR1 MNHEY, CDR2 SMNVEV (reference sequence). CDR3: CASTSGGGETQYF. CDR3 coding DNA: TGTGCCAGCACTTCCGGGGGTGGGGAGACCCAGTACTTC.

This chain joins TRBV10-2 and TRBJ1-1; D is unresolved. Germline V gene lookup returns CDR1 WSHSY and CDR2 SAAADI. There are 12 residues in the CDR3. V was pared by 2 bases and J by 4 bases, with 5 bases between. The CDR3 DNA reads TGCGCCAGCAGTGAGGGGAGCACTGAAGCTTTCTTT. Translating it yields CASSEGSTEAFF.

The chain recombines TRBV19 with TRBJ2-2; 8 bases are shared with TRBD1. V dropped 5 bases and J dropped 6; count of bases not matched to a gene: 5. The CDR3 sequence is 14 residues long. The V gene's germline CDR1 is LNHDA and CDR2 SQIVND (reference sequence). Here the CDR3 reads CASSPQGAAGELFF. In DNA form, the CDR3 reads TGTGCCAGTAGTCCCCAGGGGGCCGCCGGGGAGCTGTTTTTT.

The chain employs TRBV6-5 and TRBJ2-3, with a possible D match to TRBD1 (6 bases). Deletions cut 5 bases from V and 1 base from J, with 13 bases between. CDR3 size: 15 residues. Germline CDR1 and CDR2: MNHEY and SVGAGI. CDR3: CASSAGGPGTDTQYF. CDR3 DNA: TGTGCCAGCAGTGCTGGGGGCCCCGGCACAGATACGCAGTATTTT.

The V call is TRBV10-3, the J call TRBJ2-1, with 15 bases lining up with TRBD2. Germline V lookup: CDR1 ENHRY, CDR2 SYGVKD. The V and J ends lost 6 bases and 6 bases, in that order; junction bases with no gene match: 6. The CDR3 spans 16 residues. CDR3 amino acids: CAISAGTSGRSNEQFF. CDR3 sequence (DNA): TGTGCCATCAGCGCTGGGACTAGCGGGAGGTCCAATGAGCAGTTCTTC.

J is TRBJ1-2 and V is TRBV19; D ambiguous. Trimming pared 5 bases from V and 4 bases from J, leaving 14 bases between. The germline CDR1 and CDR2 sequences are LNHDA and SQIVND (reference sequence). The CDR3 extends over 14 amino acids. In DNA, the CDR3 is TGTGCCAGTAGTTCTCCGGGATATTTCTATGGCTACACCTTC. Its protein product is CASSSPGYFYGYTF.

This clone appeared once. This chain uses TRBV6-5 with TRBJ2-7; D remains ambiguous. Germline loops: CDR1 MNHEY, CDR2 SVGAGI. Trimming left V 0 bases short and J 1 base short, with 7 bases between. The CDR3 totals 14 residues. CDR3 loop: CASSYSPESYEQYF. In nucleotides, the CDR3 is TGTGCCAGCAGTTACTCGCCGGAGTCCTACGAGCAGTACTTC.

The chain links TRBV6-1 to TRBJ2-3, with 10 bases fitting TRBD2. Germline CDR1 and CDR2: MNHNS and SASEGT. The CDR3 extends over 15 amino acids. The V segment lost 10 bases and the J segment 2 bases; nucleotides outside the gene matches: 9. The CDR3 DNA reads as TGTGCCACAACTGGGCTAGCGGGGGCCACAGATACGCAGTATTTT. Its translation is CATTGLAGATDTQYF.

This chain links TRBV11-2 with TRBJ2-3; TRBD2 agrees at 12 bases. CDR3 length equals 17 residues. V lost 5 bases to trimming and J lost 0 bases; unmatched junction nucleotides: 6. CDR1 and CDR2 (germline): SGHAT, FQNNGV. The CDR3 DNA reads as TGTGCCAGCAGCCTGCGGACTAGCGGGGCTAGCACAGATACGCAGTATTTT. Its translation is CASSLRTSGASTDTQYF.

This chain uses TRBV29-1 with TRBJ2-7; TRBD2 matches at 7 bases. The germline gives CDR1 SQVTM, CDR2 ANQGSEA. The CDR3 is 13 amino acids. V shed 7 bases and J 4 bases; nucleotides not matched to a gene: 10. The CDR3 here is CSGARERGYEQYF. The CDR3 coding sequence is TGCAGCGGAGCTCGAGAGCGGGGATACGAGCAGTACTTC.

J is TRBJ2-7 and V is TRBV19, with TRBD1 matching 8 bases. CDR3 length: 14 amino acids. Trimming took 6 bases from V and 2 from J; bases not matched to a gene: 6. Germline assignment: CDR1 LNHDA and CDR2 SQIVND (reference sequence). The DNA of the CDR3 is TGTGCCAGTAGCGTGGGACAGGTCACCTACGAGCAGTACTTC. It is translated as CASSVGQVTYEQYF.

The chain combines TRBV30 with TRBJ2-2; D is unclear. This CDR3 is built from 12 residues. The germline CDR1 and CDR2 sequences are GTSNPN and SVGIG (reference sequence). The V end lost 0 bases, the J end lost 7 bases, and 6 bases lay between the germline ends. Written as DNA, the CDR3 is TGTGCCTGGAGTGTACCCGGCGGGGAGCTGTTTTTT. Encoded protein: CAWSVPGGELFF.

This clone was observed a few times. The rearrangement joins TRBV6-5 to TRBJ1-1, with D possibly TRBD1 on 6 matching bases. Per germline, CDR1 MNHEY and CDR2 SVGAGI. Deletions cut 6 bases from V and 1 base from J, with 12 bases between. The CDR3 sequence is 14 residues long. This CDR3 reads CASREQGPNTEAFF. The DNA for the CDR3 is TGTGCCAGCAGGGAACAGGGCCCGAACACTGAAGCTTTCTTT.

The table lists this clone with a count of one. The chain links TRBV7-2 to TRBJ2-5, with D perhaps matching TRBD1 (6 bases). The germline gives CDR1 SGHTA, CDR2 FQGNSA. With 4 bases removed from V and 1 base from J, the gap between germline ends came to 13 bases. There are 15 residues in the CDR3. CDR3 sequence: CASSSIVGAQETQYF. The CDR3 DNA reads as TGTGCCAGCAGCTCCATTGTGGGGGCCCAAGAGACCCAGTACTTC. The full variable domain, rest sourced from reference TRBV7-2 and TRBJ2-5, is GAGVSQSPSNKVTEKGKDVELRCDPISGHTALYWYRQSLGQGLEFLIYFQGNSAPDKSGLPSDRFSAERTGGSVSTLTIQRTQQEDSAVYLCASSSIVGAQETQYFGPGTRLLVL.

The J gene is TRBJ2-1, the V gene TRBV4-3; D unclear. Germline values: CDR1 LGHNA, CDR2 YSLEER. V shed 0 bases and J shed 2 bases, with 11 bases lying between them. This CDR3 is 16 amino acids long. CDR3 nucleotide sequence: TGCGCCAGCAGCCAAGATCCGGCGGAGCCCTACAATGAGCAGTTCTTC. It yields the protein CASSQDPAEPYNEQFF.

This chain uses TRBV7-6 with TRBJ1-2; 7 bases are a match to TRBD1. V shed 4 bases, J shed 4 bases, and the junction held 9 bases outside the gene matches. The germline CDR1 and CDR2 sequences are SGHVS and FNYEAQ. This CDR3 is 15 amino acids long. The CDR3 protein is CASSSTSRGFYGYTF. Here the CDR3 DNA reads TGTGCCAGCAGCTCCACTAGCAGGGGGTTCTATGGCTACACCTTC. Full variable domain (outside the CDR3, taken from reference TRBV7-6 and TRBJ1-2): GAGVSQSPRYKVTKRGQDVALRCDPISGHVSLYWYRQALGQGPEFLTYFNYEAQQDKSGLPNDRFSAERPEGSISTLTIQRTEQRDSAMYRCASSSTSRGFYGYTFGSGTRLTVV.

The chain has TRBV5-1 and TRBJ2-5, with D tentatively TRBD1 (6 bases). From germline, CDR1 is SGHRS and CDR2 YFSETQ. The V end was cut by 0 bases, the J end by 2 bases, with 11 bases between. The CDR3 loop spans 15 amino acids. This chain's CDR3 is CASSLGEGVQETQYF. The CDR3 DNA reads TGCGCCAGCAGCTTGGGTGAGGGGGTTCAAGAGACCCAGTACTTC.

The chain employs TRBV4-1 and TRBJ2-7, with a weak D call TRBD1 (5 bases). CDR1 and CDR2 from the germline V gene are MGHRA and YSYEKL. This CDR3 has 16 residues. V shed 1 base and J shed 3 bases, with 16 bases lying between them. In nucleotides, the CDR3 is TGCGCCAGCAGCCAAGGGGTCCGACAGAGATTCTACGAGCAGTACTTC. Translation gives CASSQGVRQRFYEQYF.

V is TRBV4-1 and J is TRBJ1-4; D uncertain. In germline, CDR1 is MGHRA, CDR2 YSYEKL. CDR3 length equals 15 residues. The ends were cut back, 1 base at V and 8 bases at J, with 14 bases in the middle. CDR3 nucleotides: TGCGCCAGCAGCCAAGGTGGCAGATCAGGAGAAAAACTGTTTTTT. Its protein product is CASSQGGRSGEKLFF.

The V call is TRBV27, the J call TRBJ1-5; D gene ambiguous. The germline V gene has CDR1 MNHEY and CDR2 SMNVEV (reference sequence). V was pared by 5 bases and J by 0 bases, with 11 bases between. The CDR3 contains 15 residues. DNA of the CDR3: TGTGCCAGCAGTACTGGGCCTTATAGCAATCAGCCCCAGCATTTT. As protein: CASSTGPYSNQPQHF.

This chain connects TRBV18 to TRBJ2-7, with 9 bases that match TRBD1. Germline CDR1 and CDR2: KGHSH and LQKENI. Trimming took 3 bases from V and 7 from J; bases not matched to a gene: 10. This CDR3 is built from 15 residues. This CDR3 reads CASSPSGQGKGEQYF. The CDR3 DNA is TGTGCCAGCTCACCCTCCGGACAGGGGAAGGGAGAGCAGTACTTC.

This clone has more than one count but fewer than ten. The chain uses TRBV29-1 and TRBJ2-7; 10 bases agree with TRBD2. The J segment lost 0 bases and the V segment lost 5 bases, leaving 7 bases of the junction unmatched. Germline V gene sequence: CDR1 SQVTM, CDR2 ANQGSEA. CDR3 length: 15 amino acids. The CDR3 nucleotides are TGCAGCGTTTTGCGGCTAGCGGGGGTCTCCTACGAGCAGTACTTC. This sequence encodes CSVLRLAGVSYEQYF.

The genes are TRBV6-5 and TRBJ1-2; D unclear. CDR1 and CDR2 from the germline V gene are MNHEY and SVGAGI. This CDR3 has 16 amino acids. Trimming shortened V by 2 bases and J by 0 bases, and 13 bases separated the two germline ends. The CDR3 sequence: CASSYTPTHPNYGYTF. In DNA form, the CDR3 reads TGTGCCAGCAGTTACACGCCGACACATCCTAACTATGGCTACACCTTC.

This chain uses TRBV12-5 with TRBJ1-2, with TRBD1 matching 8 bases. Germline V gene data show CDR1 as LGHNT and CDR2 as FRNRAP. This CDR3 has 16 residues. V was pared by 3 bases and J by 5 bases, with 11 bases of the junction left unmatched. The CDR3 sequence: CASGFFPDREFYGYTF. The CDR3 DNA reads TGTGCTAGTGGTTTTTTTCCGGACAGGGAGTTTTATGGCTACACCTTC.

The rearrangement uses TRBV9 and TRBJ2-1; the match to TRBD1 covers 9 bases. The V gene end was trimmed by 3 bases and the J gene end by 6 bases; junction bases not matched to a gene: 7. This CDR3 comprises 15 residues. Germline CDR1 SGDLS, CDR2 YYNGEE. CDR3 nucleotides: TGTGCCAGCAGCGCCCACGGGACAGGGACCAATGAGCAGTTCTTC. Protein: CASSAHGTGTNEQFF.